The entry below describes one TCR beta chain. Its binding antigen is unknown. No clone much larger than this one lies a single base away; base qualities are absent. The method was the immunoSEQ multiplex PCR assay. Here the immuneACCESS table is served through TCRdb, limited to in-frame sequences with V and J called. Missing clones are a known gap in these copies; in checked studies unresolved V genes cover under half, and the rest lacks a known reason. For this sample the table gives around 30,000 clones, of which about 90% were detected only once. In total, the top ten clones hold 3.5% to 4% of the sample. This record comes from a study of chemoradiotherapy in HPV16-positive cancers (dated by TCRdb to the early 2020s). A note on the overall study: Using functional T-cell assays on cells from a couple of HPV16-positive patients, the researchers defined candidate HPV-specific T-cell clones and common TCR motifs. Next, the candidate HPV-specific TCRs and motifs were followed in TCR repertoires from around 90 patients with HPV-related cancers. Whether T-cell immunity against the HPV oncoproteins E6 and E7 changes during chemoradiotherapy and whether survival is affected by this immunity were examined in the study.

The study at large found these results: Expansion of candidate HPV-specific clones and E7-related TCR motifs was observed in the tumor microenvironment during treatment, whereas no such expansion was observed for non-HPV-specific T cells. The functional definition of HPV-specific T cells came from only a couple of HPV16-positive patients, and the survival association was reported for HPV16-positive patients. Improved recurrence-free survival in HPV16-positive patients was associated with expansion of HPV-responsive T cells during chemoradiotherapy.

Repertoires were sampled repeatedly over the course of chemoradiotherapy so that clonal expansion in the tumor microenvironment could be followed. The input for sequencing was blood, taken from a patient who underwent chemoradiotherapy. This TCR derives from a human donor with HPV-associated anogenital cancer.

The DNA sequence is given as TGCGCCAGCAGCAGACTAGCGGGGGGCGCAGATACGCAGTATTTT. Its product reads: CASSRLAGGADTQYF. This sequence uses TRBV5-1 and TRBJ2-3, with 13 central nucleotides matching TRBD2. The germline V gene sets CDR1 to SGHRS and CDR2 to YFSETQ. V is trimmed back by 4 bases and J by 4 bases, and the junction contains 3 bases that no gene match accounts for. The CDR3 runs 15 residues from the cysteine to the phenylalanine. CDR3 DNA only is kept here, 45 bases in frame from base 1.